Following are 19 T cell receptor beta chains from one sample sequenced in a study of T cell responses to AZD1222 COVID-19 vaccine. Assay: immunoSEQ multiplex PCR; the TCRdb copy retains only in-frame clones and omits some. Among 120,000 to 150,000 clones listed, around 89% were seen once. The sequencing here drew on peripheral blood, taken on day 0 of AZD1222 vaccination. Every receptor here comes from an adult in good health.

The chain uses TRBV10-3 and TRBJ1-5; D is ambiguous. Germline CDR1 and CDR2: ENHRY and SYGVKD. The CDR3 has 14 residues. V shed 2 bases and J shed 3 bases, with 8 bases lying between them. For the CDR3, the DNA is TGTGCCATCAGTGAGGGGGAAACCAATCAGCCCCAGCATTTT. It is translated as CAISEGETNQPQHF.

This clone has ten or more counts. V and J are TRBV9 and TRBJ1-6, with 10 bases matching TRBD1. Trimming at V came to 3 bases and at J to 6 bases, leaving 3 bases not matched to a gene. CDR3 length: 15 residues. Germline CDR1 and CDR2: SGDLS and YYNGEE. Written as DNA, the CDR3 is TGTGCCAGCAGCGCTGGACAGGGGGGTAATTCACCCCTCCACTTT. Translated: CASSAGQGGNSPLHF.

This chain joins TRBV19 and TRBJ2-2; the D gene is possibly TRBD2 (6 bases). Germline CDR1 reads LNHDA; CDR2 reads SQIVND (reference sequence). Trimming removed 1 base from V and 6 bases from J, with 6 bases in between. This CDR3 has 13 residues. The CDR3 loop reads CASSIGGAGELFF. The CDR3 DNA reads TGTGCCAGTAGTATAGGGGGGGCCGGGGAGCTGTTTTTT.

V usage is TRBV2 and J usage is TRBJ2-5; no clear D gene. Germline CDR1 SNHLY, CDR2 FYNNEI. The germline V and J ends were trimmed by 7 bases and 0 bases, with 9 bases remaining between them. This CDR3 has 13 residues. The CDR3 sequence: CASKLRYQETQYF. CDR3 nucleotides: TGTGCCAGCAAGCTGAGATACCAAGAGACCCAGTACTTC.

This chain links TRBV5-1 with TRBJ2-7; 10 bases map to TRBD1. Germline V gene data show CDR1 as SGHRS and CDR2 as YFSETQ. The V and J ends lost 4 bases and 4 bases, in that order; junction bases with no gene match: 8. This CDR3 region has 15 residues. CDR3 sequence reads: CASSVGTGDIYEQYF. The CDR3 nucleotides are TGCGCCAGCAGCGTTGGGACAGGGGATATTTACGAGCAGTACTTC.

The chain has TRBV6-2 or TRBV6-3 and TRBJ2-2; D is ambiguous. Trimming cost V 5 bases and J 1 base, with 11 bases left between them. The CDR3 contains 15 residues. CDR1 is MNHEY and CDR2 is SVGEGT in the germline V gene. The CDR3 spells CASSETVKNTGELFF. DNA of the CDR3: TGTGCCAGCAGTGAGACCGTGAAGAACACCGGGGAGCTGTTTTTT.

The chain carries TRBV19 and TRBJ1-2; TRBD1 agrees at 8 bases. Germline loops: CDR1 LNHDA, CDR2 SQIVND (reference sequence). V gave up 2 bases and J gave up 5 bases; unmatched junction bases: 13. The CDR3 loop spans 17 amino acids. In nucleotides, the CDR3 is TGTGCCAGTAGTATATACCGACAGGGGAGGTTCGAGTATGGCTACACCTTC. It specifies CASSIYRQGRFEYGYTF.

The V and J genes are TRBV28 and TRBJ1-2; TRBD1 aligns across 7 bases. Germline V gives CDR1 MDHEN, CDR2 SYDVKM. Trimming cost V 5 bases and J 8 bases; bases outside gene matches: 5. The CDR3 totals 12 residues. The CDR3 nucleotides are TGTGCCAGCAGTGTGGACAGGAAAGGCTACACCTTC. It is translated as CASSVDRKGYTF.

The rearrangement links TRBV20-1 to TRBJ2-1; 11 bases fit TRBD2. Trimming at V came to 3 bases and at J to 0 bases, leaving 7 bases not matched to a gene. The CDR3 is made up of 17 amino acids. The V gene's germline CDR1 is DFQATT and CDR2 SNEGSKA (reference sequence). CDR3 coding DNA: TGCAGTGCTAGTTCGGTGACTAGCGGGACCTCCTACAATGAGCAGTTCTTC. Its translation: CSASSVTSGTSYNEQFF.

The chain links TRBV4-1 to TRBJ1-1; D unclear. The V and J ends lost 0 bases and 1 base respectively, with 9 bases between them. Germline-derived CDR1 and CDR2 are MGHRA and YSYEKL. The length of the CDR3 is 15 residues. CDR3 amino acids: CASSQDSATNTEAFF. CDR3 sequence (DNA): TGCGCCAGCAGCCAAGATTCGGCGACGAACACTGAAGCTTTCTTT.

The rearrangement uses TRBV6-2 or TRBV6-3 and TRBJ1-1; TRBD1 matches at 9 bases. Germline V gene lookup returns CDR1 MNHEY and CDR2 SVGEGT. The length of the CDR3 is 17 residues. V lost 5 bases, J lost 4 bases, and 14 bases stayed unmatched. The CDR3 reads CASSKPRGTGSGTEAFF. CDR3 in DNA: TGTGCCAGCAGTAAGCCCCGAGGGACAGGGTCGGGCACTGAAGCTTTCTTT.

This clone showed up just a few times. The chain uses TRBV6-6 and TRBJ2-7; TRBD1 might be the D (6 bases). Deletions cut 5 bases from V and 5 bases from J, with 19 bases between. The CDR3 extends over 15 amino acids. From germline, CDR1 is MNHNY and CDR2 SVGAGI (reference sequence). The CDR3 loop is CASSDQGIKSNEQYF. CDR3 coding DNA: TGTGCCAGCAGTGACCAGGGGATCAAGAGCAACGAGCAGTACTTC.

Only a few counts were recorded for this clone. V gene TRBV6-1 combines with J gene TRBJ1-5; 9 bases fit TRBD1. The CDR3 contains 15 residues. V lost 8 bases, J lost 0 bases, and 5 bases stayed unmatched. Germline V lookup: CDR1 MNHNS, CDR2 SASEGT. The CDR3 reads CASDRGTYSNQPQHF. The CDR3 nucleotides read TGTGCCAGCGACAGGGGGACGTATAGCAATCAGCCCCAGCATTTT.

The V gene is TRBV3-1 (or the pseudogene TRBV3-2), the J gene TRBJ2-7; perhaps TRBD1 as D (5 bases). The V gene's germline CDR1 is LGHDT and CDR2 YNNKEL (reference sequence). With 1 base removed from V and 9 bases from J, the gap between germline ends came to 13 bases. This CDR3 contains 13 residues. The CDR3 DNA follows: TGTGCCAGCAGCCAAGTATTAGGGCAGGGGCAGTACTTC. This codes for CASSQVLGQGQYF.

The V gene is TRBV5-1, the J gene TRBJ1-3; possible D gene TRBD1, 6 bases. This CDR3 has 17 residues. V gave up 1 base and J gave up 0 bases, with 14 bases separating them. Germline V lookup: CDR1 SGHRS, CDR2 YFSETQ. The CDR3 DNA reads TGCGCCAGCAGCTTGCAGGCAGGGGCGAACTCTGGAAACACCATATATTTT. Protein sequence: CASSLQAGANSGNTIYF.

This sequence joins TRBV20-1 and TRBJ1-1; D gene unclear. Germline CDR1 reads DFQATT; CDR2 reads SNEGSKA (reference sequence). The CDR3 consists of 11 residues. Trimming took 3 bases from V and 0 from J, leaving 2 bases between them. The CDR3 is CSARVNTEAFF. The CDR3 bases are TGCAGTGCTAGGGTGAACACTGAAGCTTTCTTT.

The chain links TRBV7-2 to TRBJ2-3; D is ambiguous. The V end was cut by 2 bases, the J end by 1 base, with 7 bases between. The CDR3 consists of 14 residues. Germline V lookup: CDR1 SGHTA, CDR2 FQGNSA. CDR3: CASSLIQGTDTQYF. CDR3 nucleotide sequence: TGTGCCAGCAGCTTAATCCAGGGCACAGATACGCAGTATTTT.

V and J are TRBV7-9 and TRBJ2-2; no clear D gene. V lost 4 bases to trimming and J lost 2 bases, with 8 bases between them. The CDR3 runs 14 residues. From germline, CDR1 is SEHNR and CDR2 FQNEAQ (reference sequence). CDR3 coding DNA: TGTGCCAGCAGCTCCATCTACAACACCGGGGAGCTGTTTTTT. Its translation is CASSSIYNTGELFF.

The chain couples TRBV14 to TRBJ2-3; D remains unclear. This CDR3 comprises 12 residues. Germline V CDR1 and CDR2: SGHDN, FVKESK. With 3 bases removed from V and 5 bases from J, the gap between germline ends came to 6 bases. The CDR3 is CASSHHRDTQYF. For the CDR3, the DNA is TGTGCCAGCAGCCACCATAGAGATACGCAGTATTTT. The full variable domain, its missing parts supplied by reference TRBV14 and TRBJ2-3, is EAGVTQFPSHSVIEKGQTVTLRCDPISGHDNLYWYRRVMGKEIKFLLHFVKESKQDESGMPNNRFLAERTGGTYSTLKVQPAELEDSGVYFCASSHHRDTQYFGPGTRLTVL.